The text below deals with one T cell receptor beta chain. Its antigen remains unknown. This specimen belongs to a study of identifying expanded T cells in peripheral blood. Study results and caveats: Technical replicates showed about 1.2 changed clones; around 2 weeks 15 to 20; four weeks 19.

The data were produced by immunoSEQ multiplex PCR, yet TCRdb's version contains in-frame clones alone and is incomplete. Of 85,000 to 100,000 clones listed, approximately 88% are singletons. Collection occurred without any documented infections or immune events in donors. The V gene lost 4 bases and the J gene lost 5 bases, with 12 bases spanning the gap. The CDR3 sequence is 13 residues long. The V gene's germline CDR1 is SGHTA and CDR2 FQGNSA. The receptor comes from a person aged 18 to 70 in good health. This chain uses TRBV7-2 with TRBJ2-7, with unresolved D. The specimen was blood. CDR3 coding DNA: TGTGCCAGCAGCTCCCCATCGGTAGACGAGCAGTACTTC. It specifies CASSSPSVDEQYF.